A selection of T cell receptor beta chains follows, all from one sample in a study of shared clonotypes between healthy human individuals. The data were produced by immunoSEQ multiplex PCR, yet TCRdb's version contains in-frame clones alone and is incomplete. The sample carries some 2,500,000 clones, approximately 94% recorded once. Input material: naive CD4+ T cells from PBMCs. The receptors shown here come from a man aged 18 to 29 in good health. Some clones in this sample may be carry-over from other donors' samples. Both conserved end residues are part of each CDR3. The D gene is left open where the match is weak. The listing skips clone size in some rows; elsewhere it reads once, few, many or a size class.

TGTGCCATCAGTCTGGAAAAAACAGATACGCAGTATTTT,CAISLEKTDTQYF,TRBV10-3,NA,NA,TRBJ2-3
TGCAGCGTTGACTCAGGGGGGATAGATGAGCAGTTCTTC,CSVDSGGIDEQFF,TRBV29-1,NA,NA,TRBJ2-1
TGCGCCAGCAGCAGAAAGGGACAGCCAGGGACTAGCGGGACCTTCTCCTACGAGCAGTACTTC,CASSRKGQPGTSGTFSYEQYF,TRBV5-1,TRBD2,NA,TRBJ2-7
TGTGCCAGCAGCTTAGACAGGTACCCAGATACGCAGTATTTT,CASSLDRYPDTQYF,TRBV11-1,NA,NA,TRBJ2-3
TGTGCCAGCAGCCAAGAAGCGTGGGTCCTGGATGAGCAGTTCTTC,CASSQEAWVLDEQFF,TRBV4-2,NA,few,TRBJ2-1
TGTGCCAGCAGCTACAGGACAGGACCTAACTATGGCTACACCTTC,CASSYRTGPNYGYTF,TRBV14,TRBD1,NA,TRBJ1-2
TGTGCCAGCAGCTTAGAAAACAGTCAAGAGACCCAGTACTTC,CASSLENSQETQYF,TRBV7-9,NA,NA,TRBJ2-5
TGTGCCAGCAGCCGAGAACTAGCGGGAGGTGATGAGCAGTTCTTC,CASSRELAGGDEQFF,TRBV5-4,TRBD2,NA,TRBJ2-1
TGTGCCAGCAGTTTGCCGACAGGGTGGGCTTTCTTT,CASSLPTGWAFF,TRBV6-5,TRBD1,NA,TRBJ1-1
TGTGCCAGCAGCCAATATCCCCAGCGGTCCTCTAATGAAAAACTGTTTTTT,CASSQYPQRSSNEKLFF,TRBV4-2,NA,NA,TRBJ1-4
TGTGCCAGCAGCGCTAGGGGGGACCAGTACCAAGAGACCCAGTACTTC,CASSARGDQYQETQYF,TRBV9,NA,NA,TRBJ2-5
TGTGCCAGCTCAACGGACAGAAACAACAATGAGCAGTTCTTC,CASSTDRNNNEQFF,TRBV18,NA,NA,TRBJ2-1
TGTGCCAGCAGTGAAGACTACCAAAGGGCAGCTACGCAGTATTTT,CASSEDYQRAATQYF,TRBV6-1,NA,NA,TRBJ2-3
TGTGCCAGCAGTTTAGGCACAGATACGCAGTATTTT,CASSLGTDTQYF,TRBV28,NA,few,TRBJ2-3